This T cell receptor (beta chain) emerged from a study of blood T cell repertoires in COVID-19. Overall study: PBMCs, B-cell-depleted T cells, or T cells were the source of the cDNA or gDNA that made up the material.

This clone was seen only once. The CDR3 sequence is 11 residues long. V was cut by 4 bases and J by 2 bases, with 3 bases left in between. The germline V gene encodes CDR1 MGHDK and CDR2 SYGVNS. In the authors' workflow: Amplification with reference gene primers provided the estimates of nucleated cell counts. Method: immunoSEQ multiplex PCR; TCRdb's copy keeps in-frame clones and lacks some. The DNA was the basis for D and trimming; V, J and clone size are from that table. The data hold approximately 91,000 clones, with around three quarters observed a single time. Sequenced input: peripheral blood. The sequence derives from a man in his 70s with acute or convalescent COVID-19. The rearrangement links TRBV25-1 to TRBJ2-7; D call uncertain. The CDR3 DNA sequence: TGTGCCAGCAGTGCTGCCTACGAGCAGTACGTC. Translated: CASSAAYEQYV.